The 25 T cell receptor beta chains listed next were all sequenced from one sample in a study of blood T cell repertoires in COVID-19. The repertoire was sequenced with immunoSEQ multiplex PCR; TCRdb's copy has only in-frame clones and lacks some. The profile shows about 140,000 clones, about 77% of them singletons. Specimen: peripheral blood. These receptors were taken from a man aged 60 to 69 with acute or convalescent COVID-19.

CDR3 in DNA: TGTGCCAGCTCTCCGGCACTCGCGGCAGATACGCAGTATTTT. Protein product: CASSPALAADTQYF. V is TRBV18 and J is TRBJ2-3; D not resolved. Germline V lookup: CDR1 KGHSH, CDR2 LQKENI. V dropped 6 bases and J dropped 4 bases, with 14 bases sitting between them. The CDR3 is made up of 14 amino acids.

The chain is built from TRBV2 and TRBJ1-5; 7 bases are shared with TRBD1. The CDR3 sequence is 14 residues long. Germline V gene sequence: CDR1 SNHLY, CDR2 FYNNEI. V was clipped by 10 bases and J by 0 bases; unmatched bases: 6. DNA for the CDR3: TGTGCCACCTCACAGGGGCATAGCAATCAGCCCCAGCATTTT. It specifies CATSQGHSNQPQHF.

J is TRBJ2-7 and V is TRBV28; D possibly corresponds to TRBD1 (6 bases). Germline assignment: CDR1 MDHEN and CDR2 SYDVKM. The CDR3 consists of 16 residues. V lost 3 bases and J lost 0, with 15 bases in between. The CDR3, as DNA: TGTGCCAGCAGTTTCCCAGGACAGTCGAGCTCCTACGAGCAGTACTTC. Residues: CASSFPGQSSSYEQYF.

This clone has just a few counts. The chain employs TRBV5-4 and TRBJ1-1; D possibly corresponds to TRBD1 (5 bases). This CDR3 comprises 14 residues. The germline V gene encodes CDR1 SGHNT and CDR2 YYREEE (reference sequence). V lost 4 bases and J lost 6, with 16 bases in between. The CDR3 DNA reads TGTGCCAGCAGCCAGAAATCCCCGGGGGCTGAAGCTTTCTTT. Translating gives CASSQKSPGAEAFF.

The rearrangement uses TRBV7-8 and TRBJ1-1; maybe TRBD1 (5 bases). This CDR3 is 13 amino acids long. The V end lost 5 bases, the J end lost 4 bases, and 11 bases lay between the germline ends. Germline lookup yields CDR1 SGHVS and CDR2 FQNEAQ. The CDR3 region is CASSGAGFTEAFF. Written as DNA, the CDR3 is TGTGCCAGCAGCGGGGCAGGGTTCACTGAAGCTTTCTTT.

The chain joins TRBV5-4 to TRBJ2-2; 7 nucleotides match TRBD1. V shed 4 bases, J shed 7 bases, and the junction held 13 bases outside the gene matches. Germline V gene sequence: CDR1 SGHNT, CDR2 YYREEE (reference sequence). The CDR3 is 16 residues long. CDR3 DNA sequence: TGTGCCAGCAGCCCCAGAGGGGGCCAGAGGATCGGGGAGCTGTTTTTT. Its protein product is CASSPRGGQRIGELFF.

In its sample, this clone was seen a few times. The chain uses TRBV6-4 and TRBJ2-3; D not resolved. The V end was cut by 3 bases, the J end by 3 bases, with 7 bases between. Germline V gives CDR1 MRHNA, CDR2 SNTAGT. The CDR3 is made up of 13 amino acids. CDR3 coding DNA: TGTGCCAGCAGTGAGGCAGGAACAGATACGCAGTATTTT. Protein sequence: CASSEAGTDTQYF.

The chain carries TRBV9 and TRBJ2-2; 11 bases fit TRBD2. The CDR3 is made up of 16 amino acids. Losses at the gene ends were 1 base for V and 6 bases for J; bases not matched to a gene: 5. Looked up from germline, CDR1 is SGDLS and CDR2 is YYNGEE. CDR3 coding DNA: TGTGCCAGCAGCGTAACTAGCGGGAGTATGGCCGGGGAGCTGTTTTTT. Translated, it gives CASSVTSGSMAGELFF.

The CDR3 spells CASRLQVNSYEQYF. In DNA form, the CDR3 reads TGTGCCAGCAGACTACAGGTAAACTCCTACGAGCAGTACTTC. V usage is TRBV28 and J usage is TRBJ2-7; TRBD1 is a possible D gene (5 bases). This CDR3 contains 14 residues. Germline assignment: CDR1 MDHEN and CDR2 SYDVKM. The V end was cut by 6 bases, the J end by 0 bases, with 12 bases between. Full variable domain (remainder filled in from reference TRBV28 and TRBJ2-7): DVKVTQSSRYLVKRTGEKVFLECVQDMDHENMFWYRQDPGLGLRLIYFSYDVKMKEKGDIPEGYSVSREKKERFSLILESASTNQTSMYLCASRLQVNSYEQYFGPGTRLTVT.

Regarding this clone: Other DNA sequences within the sample encode an identical CDR3. The rearrangement uses TRBV14 and TRBJ1-2, with 7 bases aligning to TRBD1. The CDR3 is 13 amino acids. CDR1 is SGHDN and CDR2 is FVKESK in the germline V gene. Losses at the gene ends were 4 bases for V and 4 bases for J; bases not matched to a gene: 3. For the CDR3, the DNA is TGTGCCAGCAGCCCGGACAGGTCCTATGGCTACACCTTC. Its translation is CASSPDRSYGYTF.

This clone was detected a few times. The chain recombines TRBV28 with TRBJ2-7; TRBD1 matches at 10 bases. The CDR3 loop spans 16 amino acids. Germline CDR1 and CDR2: MDHEN and SYDVKM. The junction had 9 bases not matched to a gene; V was cut back by 3 bases and J by 4 bases. The DNA of the CDR3 is TGTGCCAGCAGTTTCTACGGGGACAGGGGAGAATACGAGCAGTACTTC. This gives the protein CASSFYGDRGEYEQYF.

CDR3 in DNA: TGCGCCAGCAGCATCCAGGCCATCACCGGGGAGCTGTTTTTT. Residues: CASSIQAITGELFF. The gene calls are TRBV5-1 and TRBJ2-2; D is undetermined. Germline V gene lookup returns CDR1 SGHRS and CDR2 YFSETQ. The V end was cut by 4 bases, the J end by 4 bases, with 11 bases between. The CDR3 sequence is 14 residues long.

This chain connects TRBV7-9 to TRBJ2-1, with D perhaps TRBD1 (6 bases). The CDR3 has 18 amino acids. Germline-derived CDR1 and CDR2 are SEHNR and FQNEAQ (reference sequence). The ends were cut back, 5 bases at V and 0 bases at J, with 20 bases in the middle. The CDR3 DNA follows: TGTGCCAGCAGCCGCCCCGCCGGGACAACCCGCTCCTACAATGAGCAGTTCTTC. Its translation is CASSRPAGTTRSYNEQFF.

This clone was detected a few times. The rearrangement joins TRBV5-1 to TRBJ2-7; D may be TRBD2 (6 bases). Trimming took off 1 base at V and 4 bases at J, with 15 bases between the two ends. The CDR3 consists of 15 residues. The V gene's germline CDR1 is SGHRS and CDR2 YFSETQ. CDR3 protein: CASSLSGSSVYEQYF. The CDR3 DNA reads TGCGCCAGCAGCTTGAGCGGGTCCTCCGTTTACGAGCAGTACTTC.

V and J are TRBV4-2 and TRBJ2-2; perhaps TRBD2 as D (6 bases). Trimming removed 4 bases at V and 1 base at J, with 13 bases between. Germline V gene lookup returns CDR1 LGHNA and CDR2 YNFKEQ. The CDR3 consists of 16 residues. CDR3 sequence reads: CASSRGERRNTGELFF. The CDR3 bases are TGTGCCAGCAGCCGGGGGGAGAGGCGGAACACCGGGGAGCTGTTTTTT.

The V call is TRBV19, the J call TRBJ2-7; possible D gene TRBD2, 7 bases. V was shortened by 5 bases and J by 5 bases, with 16 bases between the two germline ends. Looked up from germline, CDR1 is LNHDA and CDR2 is SQIVND (reference sequence). This CDR3 comprises 14 residues. The chain's CDR3 is CASSFGWGGDEQYF. CDR3 nucleotide sequence: TGTGCCAGTAGTTTCGGGTGGGGGGGCGACGAGCAGTACTTC.

The rearrangement links TRBV6-6 to TRBJ1-6; no firm D call. Germline assignment: CDR1 MNHNY and CDR2 SVGAGI (reference sequence). Trimming stripped 1 base from V and 10 bases from J, with 2 bases between. The CDR3 contains 11 residues. The CDR3 region has the DNA TGTGCCAGCAGTTACTTATCACCCCTCCACTTT. Protein: CASSYLSPLHF.

V gene TRBV28 combines with J gene TRBJ1-4; 7 positions match TRBD1. Germline values: CDR1 MDHEN, CDR2 SYDVKM. CDR3 length: 14 residues. The J segment lost 7 bases and the V segment lost 6 bases, leaving 8 bases of the junction unmatched. The CDR3, as DNA: TGTGCCAGCAGCAGCGGACAGGTACCTGAAAAACTGTTTTTT. It yields the protein CASSSGQVPEKLFF.

This chain joins TRBV4-1 and TRBJ2-5; a possible D gene is TRBD1 (7 bases). Germline lookup yields CDR1 MGHRA and CDR2 YSYEKL. V was trimmed by 4 bases and J by 1 base, leaving 13 bases between them. The CDR3 has 15 amino acids. CDR3 residues: CASSRSQGGQETQYF. The CDR3 nucleotides are TGCGCCAGCAGCCGAAGTCAGGGGGGCCAAGAGACCCAGTACTTC.

J is TRBJ2-1 and V is TRBV29-1; 7 bases line up with TRBD2. The CDR3 runs to 13 residues. CDR1 is SQVTM, CDR2 ANQGSEA, per germline. Unmatched junction bases numbered 9, after V lost 7 bases and J lost 6 bases. Written as DNA, the CDR3 is TGCAGCGCAGAGGGAGGGCCACGCAATGAGCAGTTCTTC. Protein sequence: CSAEGGPRNEQFF.

The V gene is TRBV25-1, the J gene TRBJ1-2, with D perhaps matching TRBD1 (5 bases). V lost 6 bases and J 2 bases, leaving 13 bases between the germline ends. CDR1 and CDR2 (germline): MGHDK, SYGVNS. The CDR3 loop spans 14 amino acids. In nucleotides, the CDR3 is TGTGCCAGCAGAGGGCAGGGAACCAACTATGGCTACACCTTC. The encoded protein is CASRGQGTNYGYTF.

V and J are TRBV24-1 and TRBJ2-2; D possibly corresponds to TRBD2 (6 bases). Deletions cut 8 bases from V and 4 bases from J, with 13 bases between. This CDR3 spans 14 amino acids. Germline CDR1 and CDR2: KGHDR and SFDVKD. The CDR3 spells CATNSGGTTGELFF. CDR3 nucleotide sequence: TGTGCCACCAATAGTGGAGGGACCACCGGGGAGCTGTTTTTT.

The chain links TRBV21-1 to TRBJ1-1. TRBV21-1 is listed as a pseudogene. CDR3 size: 15 residues. Here the CDR3 DNA reads TGTGCCAGCAGCAAAGATACTTCTCCAAACACTGAAGCTTTCTTT. Translation gives CASSKDTSPNTEAFF.

This clone was recorded a few times. The V and J genes are TRBV5-5 and TRBJ2-7; D call uncertain. Per germline, CDR1 SGHKS and CDR2 YYEKEE (reference sequence). V lost 3 bases, J lost 0 bases, and 13 bases lay in between. CDR3 size: 15 residues. The CDR3: CASSSLSGSSYEQYF. CDR3 DNA: TGTGCCAGCAGCTCCTTGTCAGGATCCTCCTACGAGCAGTACTTC.

The gene calls are TRBV5-4 and TRBJ2-2; D may be TRBD1 (5 bases). Germline values: CDR1 SGHNT, CDR2 YYREEE (reference sequence). Trimming left V 4 bases short and J 2 bases short, with 12 bases between. There are 15 residues in the CDR3. DNA of the CDR3: TGTGCCAGCAGCCTGCAGACAGCAAACACCGGGGAGCTGTTTTTT. The encoded protein is CASSLQTANTGELFF.